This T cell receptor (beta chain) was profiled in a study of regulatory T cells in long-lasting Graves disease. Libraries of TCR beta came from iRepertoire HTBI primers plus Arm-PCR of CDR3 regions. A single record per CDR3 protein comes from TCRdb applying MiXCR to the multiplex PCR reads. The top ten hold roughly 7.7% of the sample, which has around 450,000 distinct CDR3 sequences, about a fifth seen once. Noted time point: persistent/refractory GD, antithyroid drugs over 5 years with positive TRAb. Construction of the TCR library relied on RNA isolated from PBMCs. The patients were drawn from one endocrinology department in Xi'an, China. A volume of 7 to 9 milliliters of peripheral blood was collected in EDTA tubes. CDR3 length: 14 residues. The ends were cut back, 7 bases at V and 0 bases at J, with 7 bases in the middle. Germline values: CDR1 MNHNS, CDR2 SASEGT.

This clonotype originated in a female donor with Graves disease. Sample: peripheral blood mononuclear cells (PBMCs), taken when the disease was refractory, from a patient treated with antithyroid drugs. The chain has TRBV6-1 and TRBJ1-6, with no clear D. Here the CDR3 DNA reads TGTGCCAGCACCACGAGCTCCTATAATTCACCCCTCCACTTT. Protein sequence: CASTTSSYNSPLHF.